The following is a T cell receptor beta chain sequence with its context. The antigen is not known. In the PCR, 60 Vbeta and 13 Jbeta primers were used. Some clones are missing from TCRdb's copy, which holds only in-frame ones; the method was immunoSEQ multiplex PCR. The data hold under 150,000 clones, with 70% to 80% observed a single time. The CDR3 totals 17 residues. J gave up 0 bases and V 5 bases, and 7 bases lay outside the gene matches. CDR1 ENHRY and CDR2 SYGVKD come from the germline V gene. This specimen comes from a study of cytomegalovirus exposure and HLA in healthy donors. Study results and limitations: Common viral pathogens were later found to be apparently linked to several of the most significant clusters. Sequencing depth across donors, presence/absence analyses assumed, was roughly uniform.

The clonotype comes from a woman in her forties or fifties in good health and CMV-seropositive. Material: PBMCs. The chain recombines TRBV10-3 with TRBJ1-2; TRBD1 matches 12 bases. The chain's CDR3 is CAISNRDRGRTNYGYTF. CDR3 nucleotides: TGTGCCATCAGTAACCGGGACAGGGGGCGTACTAACTATGGCTACACCTTC.